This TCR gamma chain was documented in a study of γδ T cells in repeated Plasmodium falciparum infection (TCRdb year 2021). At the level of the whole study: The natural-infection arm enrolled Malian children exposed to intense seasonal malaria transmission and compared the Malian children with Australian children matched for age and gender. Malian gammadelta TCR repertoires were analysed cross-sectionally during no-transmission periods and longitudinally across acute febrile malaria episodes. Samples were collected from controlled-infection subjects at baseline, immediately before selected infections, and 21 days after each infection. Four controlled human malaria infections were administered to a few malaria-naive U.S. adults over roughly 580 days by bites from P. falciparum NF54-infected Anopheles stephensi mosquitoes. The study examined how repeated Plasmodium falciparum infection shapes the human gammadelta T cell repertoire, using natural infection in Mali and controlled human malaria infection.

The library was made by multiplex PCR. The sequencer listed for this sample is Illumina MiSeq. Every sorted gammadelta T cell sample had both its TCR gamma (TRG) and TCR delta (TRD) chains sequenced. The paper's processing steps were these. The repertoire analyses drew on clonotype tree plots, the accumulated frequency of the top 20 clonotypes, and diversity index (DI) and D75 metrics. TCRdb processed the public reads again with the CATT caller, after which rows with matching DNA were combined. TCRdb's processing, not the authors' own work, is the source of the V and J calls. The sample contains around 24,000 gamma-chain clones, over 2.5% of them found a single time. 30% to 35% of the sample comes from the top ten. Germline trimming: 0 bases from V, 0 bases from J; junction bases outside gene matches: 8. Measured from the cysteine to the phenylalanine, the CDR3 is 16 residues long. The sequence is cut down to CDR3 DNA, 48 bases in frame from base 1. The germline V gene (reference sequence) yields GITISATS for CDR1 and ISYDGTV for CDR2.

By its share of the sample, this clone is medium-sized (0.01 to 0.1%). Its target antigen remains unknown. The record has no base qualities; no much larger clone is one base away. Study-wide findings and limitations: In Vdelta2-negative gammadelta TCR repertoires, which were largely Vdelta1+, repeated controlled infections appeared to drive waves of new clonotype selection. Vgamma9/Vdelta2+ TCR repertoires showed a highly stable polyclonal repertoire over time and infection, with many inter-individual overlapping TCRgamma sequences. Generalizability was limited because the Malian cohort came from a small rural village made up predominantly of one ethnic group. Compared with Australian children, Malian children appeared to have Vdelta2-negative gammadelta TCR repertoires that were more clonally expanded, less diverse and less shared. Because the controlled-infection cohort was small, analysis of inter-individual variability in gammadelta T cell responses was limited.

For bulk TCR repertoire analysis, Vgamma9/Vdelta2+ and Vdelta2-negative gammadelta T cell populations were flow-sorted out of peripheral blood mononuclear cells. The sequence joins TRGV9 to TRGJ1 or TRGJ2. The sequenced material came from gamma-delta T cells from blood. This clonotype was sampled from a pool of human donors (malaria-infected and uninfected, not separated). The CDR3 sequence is CALWEVLGPNYYKKLF. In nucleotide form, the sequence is TGTGCCTTGTGGGAGGTGCTGGGTCCGAATTATTATAAGAAACTCTTT.